Sequencing of this TCR beta chain was carried out in a study of identical twins. Regarding the study as a whole: The conclusions drew on cross-sectional statistical analysis instead of tracking the same donors. Memory repertoires lacked the insertion deficit that abundant cord blood beta clonotypes showed. Out-of-frame TCR alpha sharing in monozygotic twins exceeded recombination model predictions.

TCRdb reprocessed the 5' RACE reads via MiXCR and lists one record per CDR3 protein. The table includes 400,000 or so distinct CDR3 sequences, roughly 10% detected once. For this clonotype: The antigen remains unidentified.

This CDR3 contains 16 residues. Trimming took 4 bases from V and 4 from J; bases not matched to a gene: 8. The V gene's germline CDR1 is MGHRA and CDR2 YSYEKL. The origin of this receptor is a woman aged 50 to 60 in good health. The sample was naive T cells sorted from blood. This chain links TRBV4-1 with TRBJ2-1; 9 bases fit TRBD2. As DNA, the CDR3 is TGCGCCAGCAGCCTTGTGCTAGCGGGAATTTACAATGAGCAGTTCTTC. It codes for CASSLVLAGIYNEQFF.